This T cell receptor (beta chain) was found in a study of blood T cells in healthy people across ages. V dropped 4 bases and J dropped 2; count of bases not matched to a gene: 5. This CDR3 comprises 16 residues. Per the germline V gene, CDR1 is MNHNY and CDR2 is SVGAGI (reference sequence). PCR was performed a second time for about 7 to 11 cycles using a sample-barcoded 5' primer and a J-beta primer mix. Each CDR3 protein is one row after TCRdb ran MiXCR on the 5' RACE reads. The table has about 1.4 million distinct CDR3 sequences, approximately 63% seen once. The rearrangement uses TRBV6-6 and TRBJ2-4; TRBD2 aligns across 10 bases. The TCR comes from a man between 18 and 29 years old in good health. Sequenced sample: blood. The CDR3 DNA sequence: TGTGCCAGCAGTTCAGAAGCGGGGGGGTCCAAAAACATTCAGTACTTC. Residues: CASSSEAGGSKNIQYF.